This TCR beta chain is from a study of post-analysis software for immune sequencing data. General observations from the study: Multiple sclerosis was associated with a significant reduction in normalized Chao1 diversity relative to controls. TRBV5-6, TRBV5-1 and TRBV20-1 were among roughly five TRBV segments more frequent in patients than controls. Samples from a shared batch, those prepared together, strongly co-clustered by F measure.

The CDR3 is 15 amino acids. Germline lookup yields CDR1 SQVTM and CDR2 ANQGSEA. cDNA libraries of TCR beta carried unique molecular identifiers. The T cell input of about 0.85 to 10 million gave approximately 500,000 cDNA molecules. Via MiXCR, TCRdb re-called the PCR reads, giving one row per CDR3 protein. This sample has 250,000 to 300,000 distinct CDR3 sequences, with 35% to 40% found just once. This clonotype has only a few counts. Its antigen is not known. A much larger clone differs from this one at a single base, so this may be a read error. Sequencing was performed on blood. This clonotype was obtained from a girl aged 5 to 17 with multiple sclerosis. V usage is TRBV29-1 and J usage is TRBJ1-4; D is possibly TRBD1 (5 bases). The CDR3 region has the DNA TGCAGCGCCCAAAGGGGAGCAGCCCGGAATGAAGAACTGTTTTTT. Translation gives CSAQRGAARNEELFF.